One and the same sample provided the 20 T cell receptor beta chains below, sequenced in a study of cytomegalovirus exposure and HLA in healthy donors. PCR primers comprised 60 Vbeta and 13 Jbeta primers. Some clones are missing from TCRdb's copy, which holds only in-frame ones; the method was immunoSEQ multiplex PCR. The sample contains roughly 170,000 clones, just under 80% of which appear only once. Material for sequencing was PBMCs. These receptor sequences come from a woman between 50 and 59 years old in good health and CMV-seropositive.

The V gene is TRBV18, the J gene TRBJ2-7; perhaps TRBD2 as D (7 bases). There are 15 residues in the CDR3. Per germline, CDR1 KGHSH and CDR2 LQKENI. V was cut by 3 bases and J by 5 bases, with 17 bases left in between. CDR3 DNA: TGTGCCAGCTCACCGACGGGGGGCGCGTTGAACGAGCAGTACTTC. Translated, it gives CASSPTGGALNEQYF.

V and J are TRBV7-3 and TRBJ1-1, with a possible D match to TRBD1 (5 bases). Trimming pared 4 bases from V and 1 base from J, leaving 7 bases between. The germline CDR1 and CDR2 sequences are SGHTA and FQGTGA. The CDR3 runs to 13 residues. The CDR3 loop reads CASSSQANTEAFF. The CDR3 DNA follows: TGTGCCAGCAGCTCACAGGCGAACACTGAAGCTTTCTTT.

This clone was observed a handful of times. The chain recombines TRBV2 with TRBJ2-6; TRBD1 matches at 9 bases. The CDR3 is 16 residues long. Germline V gene sequence: CDR1 SNHLY, CDR2 FYNNEI. Germline trimming cut 6 bases from V and 2 bases from J; bases unmatched to any gene: 5. The DNA for the CDR3 is TGTGCCAGCAGCGTGGACAGGGGAGCTGGGGCCAACGTCCTGACTTTC. Translation gives CASSVDRGAGANVLTF.

The chain joins TRBV2 to TRBJ2-3; possible D gene TRBD2, 6 bases. CDR3 size: 17 residues. CDR1 SNHLY and CDR2 FYNNEI come from the germline V gene. V lost 7 bases, J lost 4 bases, and 24 bases lay in between. Written as DNA, the CDR3 is TGTGCCAGCATTCTCCCCCGTCCGGCGGGGTGGCCAGATACGCAGTATTTT. The encoded protein is CASILPRPAGWPDTQYF.

There are a few counts of this clone. V gene TRBV25-1 combines with J gene TRBJ2-1; 9 bases are shared with TRBD1. Germline trimming cut 6 bases from V and 8 bases from J; bases unmatched to any gene: 17. Germline loops: CDR1 MGHDK, CDR2 SYGVNS. CDR3 length equals 17 residues. CDR3 in amino acids: CASRLDGTGKNIYEQFF. As DNA, the CDR3 is TGTGCCAGCAGACTTGACGGGACAGGGAAGAATATATATGAGCAGTTCTTC.

A few counts support this clone. This CDR3 reads CASSLTGYQKLFF. The CDR3 DNA is TGTGCCAGCAGCTTGACAGGTTATCAAAAACTGTTTTTT. This chain links TRBV13 with TRBJ1-4; tentative D call: TRBD1 (6 bases). Between the trimmed V and J ends, which lost 3 bases and 9 bases, there was a span of 11 bases. This CDR3 region has 13 residues. The germline CDR1 and CDR2 sequences are PRHDT and FYEKMQ (reference sequence).

This chain uses TRBV9 with TRBJ2-1; the D is unclear. Germline lookup yields CDR1 SGDLS and CDR2 YYNGEE. The ends were cut back, 0 bases at V and 5 bases at J, with 15 bases in the middle. The CDR3 has 16 amino acids. The CDR3 bases are TGTGCCAGCAGCGTAGGAGGTTTCCGTTCAGACAATGAGCAGTTCTTC. Its translation: CASSVGGFRSDNEQFF.

The V and J genes are TRBV7-9 and TRBJ2-3; tentatively, D is TRBD1 (5 bases). V was cut by 0 bases and J by 3 bases, with 13 bases left in between. The V gene's germline CDR1 is SEHNR and CDR2 FQNEAQ (reference sequence). The CDR3 consists of 16 residues. The DNA for the CDR3 is TGTGCCAGCAGCTTAGCAGCAGGGATCGGTACAGATACGCAGTATTTT. Translation: CASSLAAGIGTDTQYF.

The V gene is TRBV15, the J gene TRBJ1-6, with TRBD1 matching over 10 bases. Trimming at V came to 5 bases and at J to 7 bases, leaving 2 bases not matched to a gene. Germline CDR1 LNHNV, CDR2 YYDKDF (reference sequence). This CDR3 comprises 14 residues. CDR3 in amino acids: CATSGDRGNSPLHF. The CDR3 DNA follows: TGTGCCACCAGCGGGGACAGGGGAAATTCACCCCTCCACTTT.

This chain connects TRBV11-2 to TRBJ2-5; 14 nucleotides match TRBD2. Looked up from germline, CDR1 is SGHAT and CDR2 is FQNNGV. The ends lost 5 bases at V and 0 bases at J; junction bases unmatched: 11. The CDR3 length is 19 residues. Written as DNA, the CDR3 is TGTGCCAGCAGCGTTGGGACTAGCGGGGGAGTGAGGTACCAAGAGACCCAGTACTTC. As protein: CASSVGTSGGVRYQETQYF.

The chain is built from TRBV6-6 and TRBJ2-7; possibly TRBD1 for D (5 bases). This CDR3 is 12 amino acids long. The germline V gene has CDR1 MNHNY and CDR2 SVGAGI (reference sequence). V was shortened by 7 bases and J by 3 bases, with 10 bases between the two germline ends. In DNA form, the CDR3 reads TGTGCCAGCAAGGCAGGGTACTACGAGCAGTACTTC. This sequence encodes CASKAGYYEQYF.

The rearrangement joins TRBV7-9 to TRBJ2-1; D call uncertain. The CDR3 loop spans 11 amino acids. Germline V gives CDR1 SEHNR, CDR2 FQNEAQ (reference sequence). Deletions cut 5 bases from V and 8 bases from J, with 7 bases between. The CDR3 DNA is TGTGCCAGCAGCCTTCTTTATGAGCAGTTCTTC. Protein sequence: CASSLLYEQFF.

V usage is TRBV20-1 and J usage is TRBJ1-2; possibly TRBD1 for D (5 bases). In germline, CDR1 is DFQATT, CDR2 SNEGSKA (reference sequence). The ends were cut back, 8 bases at V and 8 bases at J, with 15 bases in the middle. The CDR3 totals 11 residues. CDR3 sequence: CSTQGGEGYTF. CDR3 sequence (DNA): TGCAGTACCCAGGGAGGGGAAGGCTACACCTTC.

The rearrangement links TRBV5-6 to TRBJ1-6, with TRBD1 as a possible D gene (5 bases). The CDR3 is 12 amino acids. Trimming cost V 9 bases and J 7 bases, with 11 bases left between them. CDR1 is SGHDT, CDR2 YYEEEE, per germline. The CDR3 DNA is TGTGCCACTAAAAGGGGCAATTCACCCCTCCACTTT. Its translation: CATKRGNSPLHF.

V and J are TRBV19 and TRBJ1-1; possibly TRBD1 for D (6 bases). CDR3 size: 15 residues. Germline lookup yields CDR1 LNHDA and CDR2 SQIVND (reference sequence). Trimming removed 1 base from V and 1 base from J, with 10 bases in between. CDR3 in amino acids: CASSIGGRGNTEAFF. The CDR3 DNA reads as TGTGCCAGTAGTATAGGTGGCAGGGGGAACACTGAAGCTTTCTTT. The full variable domain, its missing parts supplied by reference TRBV19 and TRBJ1-1, is DGGITQSPKYLFRKEGQNVTLSCEQNLNHDAMYWYRQDPGQGLRLIYYSQIVNDFQKGDIAEGYSVSREKKESFPLTVTSAQKNPTAFYLCASSIGGRGNTEAFFGQGTRLTVV.

The chain employs TRBV6-5 and TRBJ2-7, with 9 nucleotides matching TRBD1. The CDR3 is 13 residues long. The germline CDR1 and CDR2 sequences are MNHEY and SVGAGI. The junction had 6 bases not matched to a gene; V was cut back by 3 bases and J by 9 bases. CDR3 sequence: CASSYTGGAAQYF. The CDR3 coding sequence is TGTGCCAGCAGTTATACAGGGGGCGCGGCGCAGTACTTC.

The chain uses TRBV5-4 and TRBJ1-6; D may be TRBD1 (5 bases). Germline CDR1 is SGHNT and CDR2 is YYREEE (reference sequence). Trimming pared 2 bases from V and 10 bases from J, leaving 13 bases between. The CDR3 sequence is 14 residues long. This chain's CDR3 is CASSLRGDGSPLHF. DNA for the CDR3: TGTGCCAGCAGCTTACGGGGGGACGGATCACCCCTCCACTTT.

Regarding this clone: Other DNA sequences of this sample code for an identical CDR3. This sequence joins TRBV7-8 and TRBJ1-5; 7 bases map to TRBD1. V lost 4 bases and J lost 7; bases outside the gene matches: 10. The germline V gene encodes CDR1 SGHVS and CDR2 FQNEAQ. The CDR3 has 15 amino acids. CDR3 loop: CASSYRDRGFQPQHF. The CDR3 nucleotides read TGTGCCAGCAGCTACCGGGACAGAGGATTCCAGCCCCAGCATTTT.

The chain links TRBV6-4 to TRBJ2-2; the D is unclear. CDR3 length equals 13 residues. Germline CDR1 MRHNA, CDR2 SNTAGT. The ends were cut back, 6 bases at V and 5 bases at J, with 10 bases in the middle. CDR3 in amino acids: CASRPERTGELFF. DNA for the CDR3: TGTGCCAGCAGACCCGAGAGGACCGGGGAGCTGTTTTTT.

The J gene is TRBJ2-5, the V gene TRBV5-1, with 12 positions matching TRBD1. CDR1 and CDR2 (germline): SGHRS, YFSETQ. The CDR3 contains 16 residues. With 3 bases clipped from V and 5 bases from J, the junction kept 8 bases outside the gene matches. In DNA form, the CDR3 reads TGCGCCAGCAGCTGGCGCCGGGACAGGGGGCGGGAGACCCAGTACTTC. Its protein is CASSWRRDRGRETQYF.